The 29 T cell receptor beta chains reported below all come from one sample, sequenced in a study of blood T cell repertoires in COVID-19. This table comes from immunoSEQ multiplex PCR, and its TCRdb copy is limited to in-frame clones, with some not included. The sample includes approximately 35,000 clones, 70% to 90% of them seen just once. Specimen: peripheral blood. The receptors here all came from a human donor in a cohort sampled during active COVID-19.

In this sample, this clone turned up a few times. CDR3 sequence reads: CASSQDRRGGYNEQFF. The CDR3 region has the DNA TGCGCCAGCAGCCAAGATAGGCGGGGGGGGTACAATGAGCAGTTCTTC. This chain uses TRBV4-3 with TRBJ2-1; 9 bases are shared with TRBD2. Looked up from germline, CDR1 is LGHNA and CDR2 is YSLEER. V lost 0 bases and J lost 4; bases outside the gene matches: 4. This CDR3 comprises 16 residues.

V is TRBV5-1 and J is TRBJ1-6, with a tentative D call TRBD1 (6 bases). Germline V gene sequence: CDR1 SGHRS, CDR2 YFSETQ. The CDR3 consists of 16 residues. V shed 0 bases and J shed 10 bases, with 17 bases lying between them. CDR3 sequence: CASSLEYGRGESPLHF. In nucleotides, the CDR3 is TGCGCCAGCAGCTTGGAATACGGCAGGGGAGAATCACCCCTCCACTTT.

Here the CDR3 reads CASSRLPGETQYF. Here the CDR3 DNA reads TGTGCCAGCAGCCGTCTGCCGGGGGAGACCCAGTACTTC. The chain combines TRBV5-5 with TRBJ2-5; possible D gene TRBD2, 5 bases. The CDR3 runs 13 residues. Deletions cut 4 bases from V and 5 bases from J, with 12 bases between. The germline CDR1 and CDR2 sequences are SGHKS and YYEKEE (reference sequence).

This chain links TRBV10-3 with TRBJ1-6, with D unclear. Trimming took 8 bases from V and 5 from J, leaving 13 bases between them. Germline-derived CDR1 and CDR2 are ENHRY and SYGVKD. The CDR3 is 14 amino acids. CDR3 in amino acids: CAISVRDDNSPLHF. The CDR3 DNA follows: TGTGCCATCTCAGTGAGGGATGATAATTCACCCCTCCACTTT.

The chain recombines TRBV11-2 with TRBJ2-7; 10 nucleotides line up with TRBD1. The length of the CDR3 is 17 residues. The germline CDR1 and CDR2 sequences are SGHAT and FQNNGV. J lost 7 bases, V lost 1 base, and 13 bases had no gene match. In nucleotides, the CDR3 is TGTGCCAGCAGCTTAGGGGGACAGGGGTCCGTAAGATTTGAGCAGTACTTC. Translation gives CASSLGGQGSVRFEQYF.

The chain employs TRBV7-9 and TRBJ2-3, with 8 bases identical to TRBD1. CDR1 and CDR2 (germline): SEHNR, FQNEAQ (reference sequence). Trimming took 5 bases from V and 2 from J; bases not matched to a gene: 3. The CDR3 sequence is 14 residues long. The CDR3 DNA follows: TGTGCCAGCAGCCGGGACAGGTCCACAGATACGCAGTATTTT. It yields the protein CASSRDRSTDTQYF.

This chain uses TRBV11-2 with TRBJ1-1; D possibly corresponds to TRBD1 (6 bases). This CDR3 is 13 amino acids long. CDR1 SGHAT and CDR2 FQNNGV come from the germline V gene. The V end was cut by 2 bases, the J end by 7 bases, with 11 bases between. CDR3 protein: CASSLSTGLEAFF. In DNA form, the CDR3 reads TGTGCCAGCAGCTTATCGACAGGCCTTGAAGCTTTCTTT.

The chain couples TRBV4-3 to TRBJ2-5; 9 bases agree with TRBD1. V gave up 0 bases and J gave up 4 bases; unmatched junction bases: 3. There are 15 residues in the CDR3. CDR1 LGHNA and CDR2 YSLEER come from the germline V gene. The CDR3 is CASSQDGTGRETQYF. The DNA of the CDR3 is TGCGCCAGCAGCCAAGATGGGACAGGGCGAGAGACCCAGTACTTC.

DNA of the CDR3: TGTGCCAGCAGTTACAAGGGACAGGGGGCTACCGGGGAGCTGTTTTTT. Residues: CASSYKGQGATGELFF. The chain is built from TRBV6-6 and TRBJ2-2, with 12 bases identical to TRBD1. Looked up from germline, CDR1 is MNHNY and CDR2 is SVGAGI (reference sequence). The CDR3 consists of 16 residues. J gave up 5 bases and V 2 bases, and 3 bases lay outside the gene matches.

The V call is TRBV6-6, the J call TRBJ2-7; 7 bases align to TRBD2. The CDR3 runs 15 residues. Germline lookup yields CDR1 MNHNY and CDR2 SVGAGI (reference sequence). V lost 6 bases to trimming and J lost 2 bases; unmatched junction nucleotides: 10. The CDR3 here is CASRYGGTEAYEQYF. The DNA for the CDR3 is TGTGCCAGCAGATACGGGGGGACGGAAGCCTACGAGCAGTACTTC.

The V gene is TRBV7-8, the J gene TRBJ1-1; D uncertain. The V and J ends lost 5 bases and 4 bases respectively, with 11 bases between them. Germline CDR1 and CDR2: SGHVS and FQNEAQ. The CDR3 sequence is 13 residues long. CDR3 sequence: CASSGQDRTEAFF. As DNA, the CDR3 is TGTGCCAGCAGCGGTCAGGATCGCACTGAAGCTTTCTTT.

In this sample, this clone turned up once. The rearrangement links TRBV3-1 (or the pseudogene TRBV3-2) to TRBJ1-5; a weak D match, TRBD1 (5 bases). The CDR3 runs to 19 residues. The germline CDR1 and CDR2 sequences are LGHDT and YNNKEL (reference sequence). Trimming took 4 bases from V and 0 from J, leaving 22 bases between them. The CDR3, as DNA: TGTGCCAGCAGCCCTTCCACGTGGCTCGGGGGAAATAGCAATCAGCCCCAGCATTTT. Translated, it gives CASSPSTWLGGNSNQPQHF.

The chain combines TRBV5-1 with TRBJ2-7; 7 nucleotides agree with TRBD1. CDR3 size: 15 residues. The junction had 8 bases not matched to a gene; V was cut back by 4 bases and J by 1 base. Germline lookup yields CDR1 SGHRS and CDR2 YFSETQ. The CDR3 spells CASSQALDRSYEQYF. The CDR3 nucleotides read TGCGCCAGCAGCCAAGCCCTGGACAGGTCCTACGAGCAGTACTTC.

The rearrangement links TRBV5-1 to TRBJ1-2, with 8 bases lining up with TRBD1. V lost 4 bases and J lost 8; bases outside the gene matches: 13. The CDR3 loop spans 15 amino acids. Germline-derived CDR1 and CDR2 are SGHRS and YFSETQ. This CDR3 is CASSPQTDRGRGYTF. CDR3 in DNA: TGCGCCAGCAGCCCGCAAACCGACAGGGGAAGAGGCTACACCTTC. The whole variable domain, remainder taken from reference TRBV5-1 and TRBJ1-2, is KAGVTQTPRYLIKTRGQQVTLSCSPISGHRSVSWYQQTPGQGLQFLFEYFSETQRNKGNFPGRFSGRQFSNSRSEMNVSTLELGDSALYLCASSPQTDRGRGYTFGSGTRLTVV.

V usage is TRBV19 and J usage is TRBJ2-3; TRBD1 might be the D (5 bases). CDR1 is LNHDA, CDR2 SQIVND, per germline (reference sequence). The CDR3 spans 13 residues. V was shortened by 7 bases and J by 1 base, with 9 bases between the two germline ends. The CDR3 reads CASTREGTDTQYF. The CDR3, as DNA: TGTGCCAGTACCAGGGAAGGCACAGATACGCAGTATTTT.

V and J are TRBV29-1 and TRBJ1-1; weak D call: TRBD1 (6 bases). Germline V gene lookup returns CDR1 SQVTM and CDR2 ANQGSEA. Between the trimmed V and J ends, which lost 7 bases and 4 bases, there was a span of 13 bases. The CDR3 length is 12 residues. CDR3 sequence reads: CSAGRGVTEAFF. The DNA of the CDR3 is TGCAGCGCCGGCAGGGGCGTCACTGAAGCTTTCTTT.

V gene TRBV9 combines with J gene TRBJ2-3, with 7 bases aligning to TRBD1. Trimming at V came to 4 bases and at J to 2 bases, leaving 4 bases not matched to a gene. CDR1 SGDLS and CDR2 YYNGEE come from the germline V gene. This CDR3 is 14 amino acids long. Here the CDR3 reads CASSPRGITDTQYF. DNA of the CDR3: TGTGCCAGCAGCCCCAGGGGGATCACAGATACGCAGTATTTT.

The V and J genes are TRBV12-3 or TRBV12-4 and TRBJ1-1, with a weak D call TRBD1 (5 bases). Trimming shortened V by 6 bases and J by 10 bases, and 15 bases separated the two germline ends. The CDR3 runs 12 residues. The chain's CDR3 is CASRSGDRGAFF. The CDR3 DNA is TGTGCCAGCAGATCGGGGGATCGTGGAGCTTTCTTT.

This rearrangement joins TRBV4-1 to TRBJ1-2, with a tentative D call TRBD1 (5 bases). V dropped 0 bases and J dropped 4 bases, with 15 bases sitting between them. Germline V lookup: CDR1 MGHRA, CDR2 YSYEKL. The CDR3 loop spans 16 amino acids. CDR3 sequence (DNA): TGCGCCAGCAGCCAAGATCCCACAGGTCTTCCCTATGGCTACACCTTC. It is translated as CASSQDPTGLPYGYTF.

This chain uses TRBV5-1 with TRBJ1-1, with a possible D match to TRBD1 (6 bases). The CDR3 loop spans 14 amino acids. V gave up 6 bases and J gave up 6 bases, with 18 bases separating them. Germline V lookup: CDR1 SGHRS, CDR2 YFSETQ. CDR3 loop: CASNLQGGSAEAFF. The CDR3, as DNA: TGCGCCAGCAACCTACAGGGAGGGAGCGCTGAAGCTTTCTTT.

V and J are TRBV5-5 and TRBJ2-7, with 7 bases that match TRBD1. CDR1 is SGHKS and CDR2 is YYEKEE in the germline V gene (reference sequence). The CDR3 totals 13 residues. Losses at the gene ends were 0 bases for V and 5 bases for J; bases not matched to a gene: 2. CDR3 in DNA: TGTGCCAGCAGCTTGGGACAGGGCGACGAGCAGTACTTC. Translating gives CASSLGQGDEQYF.

V and J are TRBV7-9 and TRBJ2-7; 9 bases match TRBD2. V trimming: 5 bases; J trimming: 6 bases; junction bases outside the gene matches: 8. This CDR3 spans 14 amino acids. Germline V gene data show CDR1 as SEHNR and CDR2 as FQNEAQ (reference sequence). CDR3 coding DNA: TGTGCCAGCAGCCGCACCGGGACTAGCTCCGAGCAGTACTTC. Its protein product is CASSRTGTSSEQYF.

The chain couples TRBV9 to TRBJ2-1, with D possibly TRBD1 on 6 matching bases. The CDR3 contains 16 residues. Trimming took off 0 bases at V and 0 bases at J, with 10 bases between the two ends. Germline V gene sequence: CDR1 SGDLS, CDR2 YYNGEE. CDR3 region: CASSVGGTNSYNEQFF. DNA for the CDR3: TGTGCCAGCAGCGTAGGTGGGACAAACTCCTACAATGAGCAGTTCTTC.

The chain links TRBV19 to TRBJ2-2, with D tentatively TRBD2 (5 bases). The CDR3 has 16 residues. The germline V gene encodes CDR1 LNHDA and CDR2 SQIVND (reference sequence). V was clipped by 5 bases and J by 2 bases, with 15 bases between them. CDR3 residues: CASSPRGQYNTGELFF. The CDR3 bases are TGTGCCAGTAGTCCCCGAGGGCAGTATAACACCGGGGAGCTGTTTTTT.

This sequence joins TRBV4-1 and TRBJ1-6; 8 nucleotides align to TRBD1. CDR1 is MGHRA, CDR2 YSYEKL, per germline. The CDR3 extends over 19 amino acids. After removal of 1 base from V and 8 bases from J, the junction contained 16 bases not matched to a gene. The CDR3 region is CASSQVSLWTGKEDSPLHF. The DNA of the CDR3 is TGCGCCAGCAGCCAAGTATCACTATGGACAGGGAAAGAAGATTCACCCCTCCACTTT.

In DNA form, the CDR3 reads TGCGCCAGCAGCGCCTCACTAGCGGGGGCAAACGAGCAGTACTTC. This encodes CASSASLAGANEQYF. This sequence joins TRBV5-1 and TRBJ2-7, with TRBD2 matching 11 bases. The CDR3 runs to 15 residues. With 4 bases clipped from V and 5 bases from J, the junction kept 8 bases outside the gene matches. Germline CDR1 reads SGHRS; CDR2 reads YFSETQ.

The V and J genes are TRBV7-2 and TRBJ1-6, with D tentatively TRBD1 (5 bases). Per the germline V gene, CDR1 is SGHTA and CDR2 is FQGNSA. Trimming left V 4 bases short and J 6 bases short, with 13 bases between. The CDR3 runs to 15 residues. The CDR3 bases are TGTGCCAGCAGCTGGCAGGGTTGGGGTAATTCACCCCTCCACTTT. This sequence encodes CASSWQGWGNSPLHF.

The chain employs TRBV5-1 and TRBJ2-7; 11 bases are shared with TRBD2. This CDR3 contains 15 residues. The germline gives CDR1 SGHRS, CDR2 YFSETQ. The V gene end was trimmed by 4 bases and the J gene end by 3 bases; junction bases not matched to a gene: 6. CDR3 coding DNA: TGCGCCAGCAGCCGCGGGACTAGCGGAGTCTACGAGCAGTACTTC. Translated, it gives CASSRGTSGVYEQYF.

The J gene is TRBJ2-5, the V gene TRBV6-5, with 9 bases that match TRBD2. With 6 bases clipped from V and 1 base from J, the junction kept 3 bases outside the gene matches. CDR3 size: 14 residues. In germline, CDR1 is MNHEY, CDR2 SVGAGI. The CDR3 region has the DNA TGTGCCAGCAGGCTAGCGGGGACCCAAGAGACCCAGTACTTC. This translates into CASRLAGTQETQYF.